This entry features one T cell receptor beta chain sequence. Its target is not known. Preparation of the TCRbeta library used unique molecular identifiers. A single record per CDR3 protein comes from TCRdb applying MiXCR to the PCR reads. The sample has about 980,000 distinct CDR3 sequences; about 31% are singletons. This entry comes from a study of T-cell reconstitution after alpha-beta-depleted transplantation in children. General observations from the study: Two months or so post-transplant, alpha-beta T cells reportedly derived from several hundred expanded graft clones. From surviving recipient T cells and thymic progenitors came the high day-60 TCRbeta diversity observed in some patients. By one year post-transplant, T-cell counts and diversity largely arose from T cells that were newly produced.

Germline V lookup: CDR1 LGHDT, CDR2 YNNKEL (reference sequence). This CDR3 comprises 12 residues. Trimming shortened V by 1 base and J by 15 bases, and 13 bases separated the two germline ends. The sample here was PBMCs, mostly from graft donor cells, taken 360 days after TCRalphabeta/CD19-depleted stem cell transplant. This TCR derives from a boy in the first two years of life who had a stem cell transplant for SCID, so the T cells may come from the graft donor. The chain combines TRBV3-1 with TRBJ2-1; possibly TRBD1 for D (6 bases). Here the CDR3 reads CASSQAQGISFF. Written as DNA, the CDR3 is TGTGCCAGCAGCCAAGCCCAGGGGATCTCGTTCTTC.